This note documents a single T cell receptor beta chain sequence. Its specificity is unknown. The sample comes from a study of T cell responses to AZD1222 COVID-19 vaccine. The method was immunoSEQ multiplex PCR; TCRdb's version includes in-frame clones alone and lacks a portion of them. The sample gives under 150,000 clones, about 93% of which show up once; approximately 0.85% is in the top ten. Study-level results: In all cases, repertoires were sampled only after the peak T cell response. Females made up more of the donors, who were largely white British, and clonal diversity may have come out too low.

The CDR3 runs 14 residues. V lost 4 bases and J lost 9, with 17 bases in between. CDR1 is SGDLS and CDR2 is YYNGEE in the germline V gene. The receptor was derived from an adult in good health. V usage is TRBV9 and J usage is TRBJ2-1; D may be TRBD1 (7 bases). This specimen was peripheral blood, taken on day 0 of AZD1222 vaccination. CDR3 protein: CASSPPRGASEQFF. CDR3 nucleotides: TGTGCCAGCAGCCCTCCCAGGGGGGCGAGTGAGCAGTTCTTC.